Below, one TCR beta chain is given with its context. Its target is not known. Relative to the germline gene, one junction end is altered; a read error may explain this. These data belong to a study of radiation and T cells in renal cell carcinoma. Study results and limitations: From baseline, blood top tumor clonotypes peaked at 2 weeks post-radiation.

Here immunoSEQ multiplex PCR was the method, and the copy in TCRdb shows in-frame clones only, minus some. The sample records under 150,000 clones, 75% to 85% being singletons. The CDR3 consists of 16 residues. Looked up from germline, CDR1 is MGHDK and CDR2 is SYGVNS. The time point was: blood 2 weeks post-SBRT. Treatment in this sample: 15 Gy SBRT to primary tumor, nephrectomy 4 weeks later. This sequence was found in a woman aged 60-75 years with renal cell carcinoma. Sequenced material: blood, taken from a patient whose treatment included radiotherapy and nephrectomy. The gene calls are TRBV25-1 and TRBJ2-5; 13 nucleotides align to TRBD2. The end of the DNA aligns better with TRBJ2-7, so the J call may be wrong. The CDR3 nucleotides read TGTGCCAGCAGTGACCCGGGACTAGCGGGATCCTTCGAGCAGTACTTC. It is translated as CASSDPGLAGSFEQYF.